This T cell receptor (beta chain) came from a study of T-cell reconstitution after alpha-beta-depleted transplantation in children (dated by TCRdb to 2016 to 2018). Study-wide context: Using TCR repertoire profiling, the study quantitatively followed how T-cell immune reconstitution unfolded in children after TCRalphabeta/CD19-depleted allogeneic hematopoietic cell transplantation. The study at large found these results: The apparently early recovery of alphabetaT-cell counts about two months after transplant reportedly depended on only several hundred rapidly expanded clones that came from non-depleted graft cells. In some patients, the high TCRbeta diversity seen at day 60 was put down to recipient T cells and intrathymic progenitors that had survived conditioning. The frequencies of hyperexpanded clones fell over the following months, and after one year, T-cell counts and TCRbeta diversity were mostly attributed to newly produced T cells.

CDR1 and CDR2 are read off the germline V gene (reference sequence) as SGHKS and YYEKEE. Trimming removed 5 bases from V and 5 bases from J, leaving 22 bases between the germline ends. Including the terminal cysteine and phenylalanine, the CDR3 comprises 16 residues. Just the 48-base CDR3 DNA is kept, in frame starting at base 1. What this sample's treatment or condition label stands for: allogeneic hematopoietic cell transplantation with graft depleted of TCRalphabeta T cells and CD19 B cells. TCRalphabeta/CD19-depleted allogeneic hematopoietic cell grafts were given to the transplant recipients, all of whom were children. This clonotype was found many times. This receptor's antigen is unknown. Base quality data are lacking; no much larger clone is found one base away. Receptors were amplified or captured by PCR. The instrument given in TCRdb is Illumina HiSeq 2500. To normalize quantification of the TCRbeta repertoire, the TCR libraries were built with molecular barcoding that relied on unique molecular identifiers. TCRdb redid the processing of the public reads, applying fastp at Q25 and MiXCR, and retained in-frame beta chains. Records with the same CDR3 protein are collapsed into one entry carrying the most frequent genes and DNA. The sample records about 290,000 distinct CDR3 sequences, about 9.4% of which are singletons. The ten largest clones take up 7.5% of the sample.

The TCR originated in a boy less than two years old with acute myeloid leukemia, due to receive a stem cell transplant. The chain links TRBV5-5 with TRBJ2-5, with the D gene tentatively TRBD1 or TRBD2, based on 5 matching bases in each. Sequenced material: PBMCs, taken before TCRalphabeta/CD19-depleted stem cell transplant. This receptor has the CDR3 CASRVRDRERRETQYF. DNA sequence: TGTGCCAGCAGGGTCCGGGACCGCGAAAGAAGGGAGACCCAGTACTTC.